Each of the 18 T cell receptor beta chains below was sequenced from the same sample in a study of T cell responses to AZD1222 COVID-19 vaccine. Clones were read by immunoSEQ multiplex PCR, and TCRdb kept only the in-frame ones, dropping some. The sample holds 150,000 or so clones, 80% to 95% seen once. Sample: peripheral blood, taken on day 0 of AZD1222 vaccination. The source of these receptors is an adult in good health.

This chain connects TRBV18 to TRBJ1-5, with TRBD1 as a possible D gene (5 bases). From germline, CDR1 is KGHSH and CDR2 LQKENI. The CDR3 length is 13 residues. V gave up 6 bases and J gave up 4 bases, with 10 bases separating them. The DNA of the CDR3 is TGTGCCAGCTCCCTTGACAGTAATCAGCCCCAGCATTTT. This codes for CASSLDSNQPQHF.

The chain employs TRBV4-1 and TRBJ1-5, with D unclear. CDR1 is MGHRA and CDR2 is YSYEKL in the germline V gene. V lost 4 bases to trimming and J lost 3 bases, with 13 bases between them. The CDR3 runs 15 residues. The CDR3 DNA reads TGCGCCAGCAGCCGGATGGACGGTTTCAATCAGCCCCAGCATTTT. This codes for CASSRMDGFNQPQHF.

This rearrangement joins TRBV5-4 to TRBJ2-7, with 7 bases lining up with TRBD2. Germline loops: CDR1 SGHNT, CDR2 YYREEE (reference sequence). The CDR3 sequence is 16 residues long. J gave up 2 bases and V 4 bases, and 12 bases lay outside the gene matches. The CDR3, as DNA: TGTGCCAGCAGCCTGGGTGGCGGGGGAGGTCCCTACGAGCAGTACTTC. Translating it yields CASSLGGGGGPYEQYF.

This sequence joins TRBV13 and TRBJ1-3, with TRBD1 as a possible D gene (5 bases). CDR3 length equals 15 residues. The V gene lost 3 bases and the J gene lost 4 bases, with 13 bases spanning the gap. Germline V gene lookup returns CDR1 PRHDT and CDR2 FYEKMQ (reference sequence). CDR3 amino acids: CASSFHGRGGNTIYF. DNA of the CDR3: TGTGCCAGCAGCTTTCACGGGAGGGGAGGAAACACCATATATTTT.

The V and J genes are TRBV7-9 and TRBJ2-6; 8 nucleotides match TRBD1. The CDR3 spans 17 residues. With V trimmed by 5 bases and J by 3 bases, 9 bases remained unmatched. Germline-derived CDR1 and CDR2 are SEHNR and FQNEAQ (reference sequence). The CDR3 DNA follows: TGTGCCAGCAGCCGAACAGACAGGGGTAGTGGGGCCAACGTCCTGACTTTC. Amino acids: CASSRTDRGSGANVLTF. Variable domain in full (rest from reference TRBV7-9 and TRBJ2-6): DTGVSQNPRHKITKRGQNVTFRCDPISEHNRLYWYRQTLGQGPEFLTYFQNEAQLEKSRLLSDRFSAERPKGSFSTLEIQRTEQGDSAMYLCASSRTDRGSGANVLTFGAGSRLTVL.

J is TRBJ1-3 and V is TRBV6-5; a weak D match, TRBD1 (5 bases). V lost 6 bases and J 2 bases, leaving 11 bases between the germline ends. CDR1 is MNHEY and CDR2 is SVGAGI in the germline V gene. The CDR3 sequence is 14 residues long. The CDR3 nucleotides read TGTGCCAGCAGGGATCGGGACGCTGGAAACACCATATATTTT. Translating gives CASRDRDAGNTIYF.

The rearrangement uses TRBV5-1 and TRBJ2-2; 7 nucleotides align to TRBD1. This CDR3 comprises 15 residues. The V gene's germline CDR1 is SGHRS and CDR2 YFSETQ. The V segment lost 4 bases and the J segment 4 bases; nucleotides outside the gene matches: 7. CDR3 region: CASSVRDSLTGELFF. DNA of the CDR3: TGCGCCAGCAGCGTTCGGGACAGCCTCACCGGGGAGCTGTTTTTT.

The rearrangement uses TRBV6-2 or TRBV6-3 and TRBJ2-1; 12 nucleotides line up with TRBD2. Trimming took 4 bases from V and 6 from J; bases not matched to a gene: 4. The CDR3 contains 15 residues. CDR1 is MNHEY, CDR2 SVGEGT, per germline. The CDR3 spells CASSLGLAGSNEQFF. The CDR3 bases are TGTGCCAGCAGTTTAGGACTAGCGGGGTCCAATGAGCAGTTCTTC.

V and J are TRBV9 and TRBJ2-7; D gene unclear. The V end lost 3 bases, the J end lost 1 base, and 11 bases lay between the germline ends. CDR3 length: 14 residues. Per the germline V gene, CDR1 is SGDLS and CDR2 is YYNGEE. CDR3 sequence reads: CASSADGRSYEQYF. Written as DNA, the CDR3 is TGTGCCAGCAGCGCTGACGGACGGTCCTACGAGCAGTACTTC.

This clone was seen more than once but under ten times. The chain recombines TRBV7-2 with TRBJ2-7; 7 positions agree with TRBD1. Per germline, CDR1 SGHTA and CDR2 FQGNSA. V gave up 7 bases and J gave up 3 bases; unmatched junction bases: 9. CDR3 length: 14 residues. CDR3: CASNPTTGNYEQYF. DNA for the CDR3: TGTGCCAGCAACCCGACGACAGGGAACTACGAGCAGTACTTC.

CDR3 in DNA: TGTGCCAGCAGCTTAGGGGACACCCCTGGCTACACCTTC. The encoded protein is CASSLGDTPGYTF. The J gene is TRBJ1-2, the V gene TRBV7-9; TRBD1 might be the D (6 bases). Germline values: CDR1 SEHNR, CDR2 FQNEAQ (reference sequence). This CDR3 region has 13 residues. V was cut by 1 base and J by 7 bases, with 10 bases left in between. Complete variable domain (other parts from reference TRBV7-9 and TRBJ1-2): DTGVSQNPRHKITKRGQNVTFRCDPISEHNRLYWYRQTLGQGPEFLTYFQNEAQLEKSRLLSDRFSAERPKGSFSTLEIQRTEQGDSAMYLCASSLGDTPGYTFGSGTRLTVV.

The chain is built from TRBV18 and TRBJ2-7; 7 bases map to TRBD1. Trimming cost V 6 bases and J 6 bases; bases outside gene matches: 8. The CDR3 has 13 amino acids. CDR1 and CDR2 from the germline V gene are KGHSH and LQKENI. The CDR3 nucleotides are TGTGCCAGCTCCCCTGGGACAGACGTCGAGCAGTACTTC. It translates to CASSPGTDVEQYF. Together with reference TRBV18 and TRBJ2-7, the CDR3 gives the full variable domain: NAGVMQNPRHLVRRRGQEARLRCSPMKGHSHVYWYRQLPEEGLKFMVYLQKENIIDESGMPKERFSAEFPKEGPSILRIQQVVRGDSAAYFCASSPGTDVEQYFGPGTRLTVT.

In this sample, this clone turned up a few times. J is TRBJ1-1 and V is TRBV5-4; a possible D gene is TRBD1 (6 bases). The germline V and J ends were trimmed by 4 bases and 0 bases, with 10 bases remaining between them. CDR3 length: 14 residues. Germline values: CDR1 SGHNT, CDR2 YYREEE (reference sequence). The CDR3 spells CASSLRDMNTEAFF. In nucleotides, the CDR3 is TGTGCCAGCAGCCTCAGGGACATGAACACTGAAGCTTTCTTT.

This clone has only one observation. The rearrangement uses TRBV7-8 and TRBJ2-2, with 7 bases lining up with TRBD2. V lost 7 bases, J lost 4 bases, and 6 bases stayed unmatched. Germline V CDR1 and CDR2: SGHVS, FQNEAQ. The CDR3 contains 14 residues. Here the CDR3 DNA reads TGTGCCAGCAAACTAGCGACGTTCACCGGGGAGCTGTTTTTT. It is translated as CASKLATFTGELFF.

CDR3 sequence (DNA): TGTGCCAGCAGCTTGACCGGGGGCGGCAATCAGCCCCAGCATTTT. Encoded protein: CASSLTGGGNQPQHF. V and J are TRBV5-6 and TRBJ1-5; D perhaps matches TRBD1 (6 bases). V shed 1 base and J shed 2 bases, with 10 bases lying between them. In germline, CDR1 is SGHDT, CDR2 YYEEEE. The CDR3 extends over 15 amino acids. Full variable domain (rest looked up from reference TRBV5-6 and TRBJ1-5): DAGVTQSPTHLIKTRGQQVTLRCSPKSGHDTVSWYQQALGQGPQFIFQYYEEEERQRGNFPDRFSGHQFPNYSSELNVNALLLGDSALYLCASSLTGGGNQPQHFGDGTRLSIL.

V gene TRBV5-1 combines with J gene TRBJ1-2; TRBD1 might be the D (6 bases). CDR1 and CDR2 (germline): SGHRS, YFSETQ. The CDR3 runs 14 residues. The V end was cut by 4 bases, the J end by 4 bases, with 14 bases between. The CDR3 protein is CASSGGLNSYGYTF. In DNA form, the CDR3 reads TGCGCCAGCAGCGGGGGCCTTAACTCCTATGGCTACACCTTC.

Notes on this clone: One junction end disagrees with the germline gene, perhaps due to a read error. Here the CDR3 DNA reads TGTGCCAGCAGCCGGCCCCCCCTATTT. Translation: CASSRPPLF. The chain has TRBV7-9 and TRBJ1-1; no reliable D call. The CDR3 covers 9 residues. Germline CDR1 reads SEHNR; CDR2 reads FQNEAQ (reference sequence).

This clone was seen only once. This chain connects TRBV19 to TRBJ2-3; 8 nucleotides align to TRBD1. The CDR3 length is 16 residues. J lost 4 bases, V lost 4 bases, and 10 bases had no gene match. Germline CDR1 LNHDA, CDR2 SQIVND (reference sequence). The CDR3 here is CASSSGRGLVADTQYF. In DNA form, the CDR3 reads TGTGCCAGTAGTAGCGGCAGGGGGCTAGTAGCAGATACGCAGTATTTT.